A selection of T cell receptor beta chains follows, all from one sample in a study of blood T cell repertoires in COVID-19. The data were produced by immunoSEQ multiplex PCR, yet TCRdb's version contains in-frame clones alone and is incomplete. The sample lists more than 200,000 clones; 80% to 95% were seen once. Sequenced material: PBMCs or T cells enriched from blood (not recorded which). The receptors shown here come from a woman between 18 and 29 years old who had recovered from COVID-19. CDR3s include the opening cysteine and the closing phenylalanine or tryptophan. The D gene is left open where the match is weak. Clone size appears in some rows only: once, few, many, or a class for an expanded clone.

V: TRBV28
size: -
J: TRBJ1-6
D: -
DNA: TGTGCCAGCAGTTTAGGTCAGGGAAATTCACCCCTCCACTTT
CDR3: CASSLGQGNSPLHF

V: TRBV10-3
size: -
J: TRBJ2-1
D: TRBD1
DNA: TGTGCCATCAGAGCCCACAGGGGCGACTACAATGAGCAGTTCTTC
CDR3: CAIRAHRGDYNEQFF

V: TRBV18
size: -
J: TRBJ1-3
D: TRBD1
DNA: TGTGCCAGCTCACCATCTCGGACAGGGCCCTCTGGAAACACCATATATTTT
CDR3: CASSPSRTGPSGNTIYF

V: TRBV19
size: few
J: TRBJ2-1
D: -
DNA: TGTGCCAGTACAGAGGGGGGGTTGGATGAGCAGTTCTTC
CDR3: CASTEGGLDEQFF

V: TRBV3-1/TRBV3-2
size: -
J: TRBJ1-1
D: TRBD1
DNA: TGTGCCAGCAGCCACCTTGCCCGAGGACAGGGAGACGATGAAGCTTTCTTT
CDR3: CASSHLARGQGDDEAFF

V: TRBV6-6
size: -
J: TRBJ2-2
D: TRBD1
DNA: TGTGCCAGCAGGGATCAGGGGGCGCTGACCACCGGGGAGCTGTTTTTT
CDR3: CASRDQGALTTGELFF

V: TRBV5-1
size: -
J: TRBJ1-2
D: TRBD1
DNA: TGCGCCAGCAGCTTTCGACAGGGAGACTATGGCTACACCTTC
CDR3: CASSFRQGDYGYTF

V: TRBV7-2
size: -
J: TRBJ1-1
D: TRBD1
DNA: TGTGCCAGCAGCTTGGGACAGGGTTGGACTGAAGCTTTCTTT
CDR3: CASSLGQGWTEAFF

V: TRBV10-2
size: -
J: TRBJ1-5
D: -
DNA: TGCGCCAGCAGCCAGGGTCTGGGAGGACAGCCCCAGCATTTT
CDR3: CASSQGLGGQPQHF

V: TRBV28
size: -
J: TRBJ1-2
D: -
DNA: TGTGCCAGCAGGGGCTTCGTTAACTATGGCTACACCTTC
CDR3: CASRGFVNYGYTF

V: TRBV5-1
size: -
J: TRBJ2-7
D: TRBD1
DNA: TGCGCCAGCAGCTCCGGGACAGCTGACGAGCAGTACTTC
CDR3: CASSSGTADEQYF

V: TRBV6-6
size: -
J: TRBJ1-1
D: TRBD1
DNA: TGTGCCAGCAGTCAGAAGACAGGGGTTGGCACTGAAGCTTTCTTT
CDR3: CASSQKTGVGTEAFF

V: TRBV27
size: -
J: TRBJ1-1
D: -
DNA: TGTGCCAGCAGTTTATTGGCACCGAACACTGAAGCTTTCTTT
CDR3: CASSLLAPNTEAFF

V: TRBV14
size: -
J: TRBJ1-1
D: -
DNA: TGTGCCAGCAGCCAAGGATGGGGGCAGAACACTGAAGCTTTCTTT
CDR3: CASSQGWGQNTEAFF

V: TRBV7-2
size: -
J: TRBJ1-5
D: -
DNA: TGTGCCAGCAGCTTACAGGGCAGGAGGGATCAGCCCCAGCATTTT
CDR3: CASSLQGRRDQPQHF

V: TRBV7-6
size: -
J: TRBJ2-1
D: -
DNA: TGTGCCAGCAGCCACGGGGTCCAGAGTGAGCAGTTCTTC
CDR3: CASSHGVQSEQFF

V: TRBV27
size: -
J: TRBJ1-2
D: -
DNA: TGTGCCAGCAGACGCCAGGAATATGGCTACACCTTC
CDR3: CASRRQEYGYTF

V: TRBV28
size: -
J: TRBJ1-1
D: -
DNA: TGTGCCAGCTTGCAGATGAACACTGAAGCTTTCTTT
CDR3: CASLQMNTEAFF

V: TRBV5-1
size: -
J: TRBJ2-3
D: TRBD2
DNA: TGCGCCAGCAGTGGGACTAGCGGGAGCGTACTCAGCACAGATACGCAGTATTTT
CDR3: CASSGTSGSVLSTDTQYF

V: TRBV6-4
size: -
J: TRBJ2-3
D: TRBD2
DNA: TGTGCCAGCAGTGTAGCGGGAGGCACAGATACGCAGTATTTT
CDR3: CASSVAGGTDTQYF

V: TRBV1
size: -
J: TRBJ2-7
D: -
DNA: TGCACCAGCAGCCAAGACTTGCCAGCGGGGGGGCCGTACGAGCAGTACTTC
CDR3: CTSSQDLPAGGPYEQYF

V: TRBV7-2
size: once
J: TRBJ2-1
D: TRBD2
DNA: TGTGCCAGCAGCTTAGTCGGGACTAGCGGCTACAATGAGCAGTTCTTC
CDR3: CASSLVGTSGYNEQFF

V: TRBV19
size: -
J: TRBJ2-1
D: -
DNA: TGTGCCAGTAGTACCCAACACCCCGGGGGTGAGCAGTTCTTC
CDR3: CASSTQHPGGEQFF

V: TRBV7-3
size: -
J: TRBJ2-7
D: TRBD1
DNA: TGTGCCAGCAGCTTATCGGGCGGGTGGGACAGGGTCGGCGAGCAGTACTTC
CDR3: CASSLSGGWDRVGEQYF

V: TRBV9
size: -
J: TRBJ2-3
D: TRBD1
DNA: TGTGCCAGCAGCCCTCAGACAGGGAGCACAGATACGCAGTATTTT
CDR3: CASSPQTGSTDTQYF

V: TRBV20-1
size: -
J: TRBJ1-1
D: -
DNA: TGCAGTGCTAGTTCGGCAGGATACACTGAAGCTTTCTTT
CDR3: CSASSAGYTEAFF

V: TRBV28
size: -
J: TRBJ2-1
D: -
DNA: TGTGCCAGCAACCCTCGGGACATTGGGGTGTATGAGCAGTTCTTC
CDR3: CASNPRDIGVYEQFF

V: TRBV5-6
size: -
J: TRBJ2-7
D: -
DNA: TGTGCCAGCAGCTTGGTCTCTAGAACCTACGAGCAGTACTTC
CDR3: CASSLVSRTYEQYF

V: TRBV7-9
size: -
J: TRBJ1-1
D: -
DNA: TGTGCCAGCAGCCCAGGACTCTCGAACACTGAAGCTTTCTTT
CDR3: CASSPGLSNTEAFF

V: TRBV5-8
size: once
J: TRBJ2-1
D: TRBD1
DNA: TGTGCCACCAGCTTGACAGGGAATGAGCAGTTCTTC
CDR3: CATSLTGNEQFF

V: TRBV5-1
size: -
J: TRBJ1-2
D: -
DNA: TGCGCCAGCAGCCCCGGGTATTCTAACTATGGCTACACCTTC
CDR3: CASSPGYSNYGYTF

V: TRBV27
size: -
J: TRBJ2-7
D: TRBD2
DNA: TGTGCCAGCAGTTTAGACACCGGGACTAGCAACGAGCAGTACTTC
CDR3: CASSLDTGTSNEQYF

V: TRBV19
size: -
J: TRBJ2-5
D: TRBD2
DNA: TGTGCCAGTAGGTCGGGGGGATCCCAAGAGACCCAGTACTTC
CDR3: CASRSGGSQETQYF

V: TRBV2
size: -
J: TRBJ2-3
D: -
DNA: TGTGCCAGCAGGGGGCTGGATGGGGATACGCAGTATTTT
CDR3: CASRGLDGDTQYF

V: TRBV7-8
size: few
J: TRBJ1-1
D: TRBD1
DNA: TGTGCCAGCAGCACCCGACAGGGGTTGAACACTGAAGCTTTCTTT
CDR3: CASSTRQGLNTEAFF

V: TRBV10-3
size: -
J: TRBJ1-3
D: -
DNA: TGTGCCACCAACTACGGAGGAAACACCATATATTTT
CDR3: CATNYGGNTIYF

V: TRBV4-3
size: -
J: TRBJ2-1
D: TRBD2
DNA: TGCGCCAGCGAAGTCGCGGGGGACTACAATGAGCAGTTCTTC
CDR3: CASEVAGDYNEQFF

V: TRBV19
size: -
J: TRBJ1-2
D: -
DNA: TGTGCCAGTAGTATCGTCCAGGAAGTCTATGGCTACACCTTC
CDR3: CASSIVQEVYGYTF

V: TRBV3-1/TRBV3-2
size: few
J: TRBJ1-2
D: -
DNA: TGTGCCAGCAGCCAAGTTAGTGTTTCTGGCTACACCTTC
CDR3: CASSQVSVSGYTF

V: TRBV24-1
size: -
J: TRBJ1-2
D: TRBD1
DNA: TGTGCCACCAGTGACCCGGGACAGCGCCTCCCCTACACCTTC
CDR3: CATSDPGQRLPYTF

V: TRBV7-3
size: -
J: TRBJ2-1
D: -
DNA: TGTGCCAGCAGCTTATGGGGTGGGGTGGCTAGCGCTAACAATGAGCAGTTCTTC
CDR3: CASSLWGGVASANNEQFF

V: TRBV27
size: -
J: TRBJ1-1
D: -
DNA: TGTGCCAGCAGTTTAACCCACCCAGGGGTGGGCACTGAAGCTTTCTTT
CDR3: CASSLTHPGVGTEAFF

V: TRBV2
size: -
J: TRBJ1-5
D: -
DNA: TGTGCCAGCAGTCAAACTTTGGGGCCCGGCAATCAGCCCCAGCATTTT
CDR3: CASSQTLGPGNQPQHF

V: TRBV27
size: few
J: TRBJ2-2
D: TRBD2
DNA: TGTGCCAGCAGTTTATATCTAGCGGGAGCCACCGGGGAGCTGTTTTTT
CDR3: CASSLYLAGATGELFF